Below, 9 T cell receptor beta chains from the same sample are listed, as sequenced in a study of radiation and T cells in renal cell carcinoma. Noted time point: blood 2 weeks post-SBRT. This sample's treatment: 15 Gy SBRT to primary tumor, nephrectomy 4 weeks later. Profiled with immunoSEQ multiplex PCR; TCRdb holds only in-frame clones, not every one. This sample has some 150,000 clones, with roughly 90% found just once. The sample here was blood, taken from a patient whose treatment included radiotherapy and nephrectomy. These receptors came from a woman in her forties or fifties with renal cell carcinoma.

V usage is TRBV7-6 and J usage is TRBJ1-2, with 12 bases matching TRBD1. Germline trimming cut 1 base from V and 8 bases from J; bases unmatched to any gene: 8. The germline gives CDR1 SGHVS, CDR2 FNYEAQ. This CDR3 comprises 16 residues. CDR3 nucleotides: TGTGCCAGCAGCTTAGAAGGGACAGGGGGCGCCGGGGGCTACACCTTC. It is translated as CASSLEGTGGAGGYTF. The full variable domain, in which reference TRBV7-6 and TRBJ1-2 provide the parts outside the CDR3, is GAGVSQSPRYKVTKRGQDVALRCDPISGHVSLYWYRQALGQGPEFLTYFNYEAQQDKSGLPNDRFSAERPEGSISTLTIQRTEQRDSAMYRCASSLEGTGGAGGYTFGSGTRLTVV.

This sequence joins TRBV10-3 and TRBJ2-1, with 9 bases lining up with TRBD1. Germline V gene lookup returns CDR1 ENHRY and CDR2 SYGVKD. This CDR3 spans 14 amino acids. The V segment lost 2 bases and the J segment 10 bases; nucleotides outside the gene matches: 6. The CDR3 sequence is CAISEAGQGFEQFF. In nucleotides, the CDR3 is TGTGCCATCAGTGAGGCCGGACAGGGGTTCGAGCAGTTCTTC.

The rearrangement uses TRBV19 and TRBJ2-3; weak D call: TRBD1 (8 bases). The CDR3 loop spans 15 amino acids. CDR1 is LNHDA, CDR2 SQIVND, per germline (reference sequence). Trimming took 5 bases from V and 2 from J, leaving 14 bases between them. CDR3 loop: CASSADRDYTDTQYF. The CDR3 DNA reads as TGTGCCAGTAGTGCGGACAGGGACTACACAGATACGCAGTATTTT.

V and J are TRBV5-1 and TRBJ1-6; TRBD1 agrees at 8 bases. Germline lookup yields CDR1 SGHRS and CDR2 YFSETQ. This CDR3 comprises 15 residues. V shed 5 bases and J 5 bases; nucleotides not matched to a gene: 6. Here the CDR3 DNA reads TGCGCCAGCAGGTCACCGGGACAGGATAATTCACCCCTCCACTTT. Its protein is CASRSPGQDNSPLHF.

This clone came up once. The chain couples TRBV4-2 to TRBJ2-1; 8 bases match TRBD1. After removal of 0 bases from V and 6 bases from J, the junction contained 10 bases not matched to a gene. This CDR3 is 17 amino acids long. Germline V gene sequence: CDR1 LGHNA, CDR2 YNFKEQ. The CDR3 protein is CASSQEMGQEVPNEQFF. The CDR3 coding sequence is TGTGCCAGCAGCCAAGAGATGGGACAGGAGGTTCCCAATGAGCAGTTCTTC.

V gene TRBV5-4 combines with J gene TRBJ2-7, with 7 bases aligning to TRBD1. V shed 3 bases and J 2 bases; nucleotides not matched to a gene: 5. The CDR3 runs to 14 residues. Germline loops: CDR1 SGHNT, CDR2 YYREEE (reference sequence). CDR3 sequence reads: CASSYDRDPYEQYF. CDR3 DNA: TGTGCCAGCAGCTATGACAGGGACCCCTACGAGCAGTACTTC. The complete variable domain, with remaining parts taken from reference TRBV5-4 and TRBJ2-7, reads ETGVTQSPTHLIKTRGQQVTLRCSSQSGHNTVSWYQQALGQGPQFIFQYYREEENGRGNFPPRFSGLQFPNYSSELNVNALELDDSALYLCASSYDRDPYEQYFGPGTRLTVT.

The rearrangement joins TRBV2 to TRBJ1-5; D is undetermined. Between the trimmed V and J ends, which lost 7 bases and 1 base, there was a span of 11 bases. The CDR3 totals 14 residues. Germline V gene data show CDR1 as SNHLY and CDR2 as FYNNEI. This CDR3 reads CASNTQRSNQPQHF. DNA for the CDR3: TGTGCCAGCAACACACAACGAAGCAATCAGCCCCAGCATTTT.

The CDR3 DNA follows: TGCGCCAGCAGCCAAGACGGCATCCCTAACTATGGCTACACCTTC. The encoded protein is CASSQDGIPNYGYTF. The chain joins TRBV4-3 to TRBJ1-2; D is unresolved. The germline V gene has CDR1 LGHNA and CDR2 YSLEER. Trimming shortened V by 0 bases and J by 0 bases, and 8 bases separated the two germline ends. This CDR3 is built from 15 residues.

The J gene is TRBJ2-3, the V gene TRBV15; no clear D gene. V was pared by 0 bases and J by 0 bases, with 10 bases between. This CDR3 contains 16 residues. CDR1 and CDR2 from the germline V gene are LNHNV and YYDKDF (reference sequence). The CDR3 spells CATSRDLMASTDTQYF. CDR3 in DNA: TGTGCCACCAGCAGAGATTTGATGGCTAGCACAGATACGCAGTATTTT.